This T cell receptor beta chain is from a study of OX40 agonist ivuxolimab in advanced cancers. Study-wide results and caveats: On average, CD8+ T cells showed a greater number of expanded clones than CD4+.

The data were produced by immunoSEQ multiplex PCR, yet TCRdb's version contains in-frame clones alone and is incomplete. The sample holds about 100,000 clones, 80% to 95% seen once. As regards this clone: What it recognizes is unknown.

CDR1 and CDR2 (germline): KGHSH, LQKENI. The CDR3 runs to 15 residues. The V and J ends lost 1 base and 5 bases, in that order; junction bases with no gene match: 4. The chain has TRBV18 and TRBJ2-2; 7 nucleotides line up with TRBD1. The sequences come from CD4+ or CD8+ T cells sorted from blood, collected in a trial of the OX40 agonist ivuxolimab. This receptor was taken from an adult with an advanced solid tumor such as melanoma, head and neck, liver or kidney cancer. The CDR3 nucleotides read TGTGCCAGCTCACCACGAGGGACAGCGACCGGGGAGCTGTTTTTT. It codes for CASSPRGTATGELFF. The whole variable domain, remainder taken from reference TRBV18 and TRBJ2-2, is NAGVMQNPRHLVRRRGQEARLRCSPMKGHSHVYWYRQLPEEGLKFMVYLQKENIIDESGMPKERFSAEFPKEGPSILRIQQVVRGDSAAYFCASSPRGTATGELFFGEGSRLTVL.